Sequencing of this T cell receptor (beta chain) was carried out in a study of metastatic and nonmetastatic thyroid tumors. Whole-study context: Repertoire data that came from the blood and tumor or nodule tissue of malignant and benign thyroid patients were compared.

Trimming removed 5 bases from V and 2 bases from J, with 30 bases in between. CDR3 length: 20 residues. Germline CDR1 and CDR2: MGHDK and SYGVNS. TCRdb redid the clone calls on the PCR reads using MiXCR. The sample has roughly 93,000 clones; over 9.5% are singletons. Among the patients, none had received any treatment before thyroid surgery. Sequenced: blood. This clonotype was sampled from a female donor with papillary thyroid cancer or a benign thyroid nodule (not recorded which). Some clones in this sample may be carry-over from other donors' samples. The chain is built from TRBV25-1 and TRBJ1-2; D might be TRBD1 (5 bases). The CDR3 protein is CASSHRLWGRRAMGNYGYTF. The CDR3 region has the DNA TGTGCCAGCAGTCACCGATTGTGGGGCCGGAGAGCTATGGGGAACTATGGCTACACCTTC.